This TCR beta chain was recorded in a study of radiotherapy plus CTLA-4 blockade in lung cancer. Whole-study results and caveats: The best predictor of response was reported to be early blood T cell clone dynamics, with interferon-beta. Blood saw expansion of tumor-derived TCR clones after radiotherapy plus ipilimumab.

Alongside CTLA-4 blockade with ipilimumab, patients with chemo-refractory metastatic non-small-cell lung cancer received focal radiation. Sequencing used immunoSEQ multiplex PCR; TCRdb keeps in-frame clones, though not all of them. Among approximately 47,000 clones listed, 80% to 85% were seen once. Regarding this clone: Antigen specificity is unknown.

Looked up from germline, CDR1 is LGHNA and CDR2 is YNFKEQ. The CDR3 runs to 15 residues. The germline V and J ends were trimmed by 0 bases and 7 bases, with 15 bases remaining between them. This chain connects TRBV4-2 to TRBJ1-1; D gene uncertain. This clonotype was obtained from a human donor with non-small cell lung cancer who had stable disease on radiotherapy plus ipilimumab. Sample: peripheral blood, taken from a patient treated with radiotherapy plus ipilimumab. The CDR3 spells CASSQDRGTAFEAFF. The DNA of the CDR3 is TGTGCCAGCAGCCAAGATCGGGGTACGGCCTTTGAAGCTTTCTTT.